A selection of T cell receptor beta chains follows, all from one sample in a study of vaccination and CD4 T cells after COVID-19. Antigens of these TCRs are unknown. Using its own MiXCR run on the PCR reads, TCRdb lists one record per CDR3 protein. Here the sample spans roughly 16,000 distinct CDR3 sequences, about 48% being singletons. The sequenced material came from CD4+ T cells from blood, cultured in vitro. Receptor source: a human donor who had recovered from COVID-19. Each CDR3 is given with its conserved first and last residue. D genes are given only for firm matches. A clone size is listed for some rows: how often the clone was seen (once, few, many), or a class if it is expanded.

v_call	j_call	d_call	clone_size	cdr3_aa	cdr3_nt
TRBV10-3	TRBJ2-5	.	.	CATSDGGRLQETQYF	TGTGCCACCAGTGATGGAGGGCGCCTCCAAGAGACCCAGTACTTC
TRBV28	TRBJ1-5	.	.	CASSLPSRGNNQPQHF	TGTGCCAGCAGTTTACCCTCCAGGGGAAACAATCAGCCCCAGCATTTT
TRBV6-1	TRBJ1-1	.	few	CASDKDGYTEAFF	TGTGCCAGCGATAAGGACGGATACACTGAAGCTTTCTTT
TRBV7-9	TRBJ1-6	TRBD1	.	CASSLEGTGSSPLHF	TGTGCCAGCAGCTTAGAGGGGACAGGCTCTTCACCCCTCCACTTT
TRBV12-3/TRBV12-4	TRBJ1-2	.	.	CASSLGAGKVYGYTF	TGTGCCAGCAGTTTAGGGGCAGGGAAGGTATATGGCTACACCTTC
TRBV5-1	TRBJ1-1	TRBD1	once	CASSRLTGDTEAFF	TGCGCCAGCAGCCGTCTAACAGGGGACACTGAAGCTTTCTTT
TRBV18	TRBJ1-1	.	few	CASSPPGATVTEAFF	TGTGCCAGCTCACCACCAGGAGCCACCGTCACTGAAGCTTTCTTT
TRBV7-2	TRBJ1-6	.	few	CASSETDRDIHF	TGTGCCAGCAGCGAAACGGACCGAGACATCCACTTT
TRBV6-2/TRBV6-3	TRBJ2-7	TRBD2	.	CASSYGRGATYEQYF	TGTGCCAGCAGTTACGGGCGGGGGGCAACCTACGAGCAGTACTTC
TRBV2	TRBJ1-6	TRBD1	.	CASSALGQASYF	TGTGCCAGCAGTGCGTTGGGACAGGCCTCTTACTTT
TRBV20-1	TRBJ2-5	TRBD2	few	CSARAPGTKETQYF	TGCAGTGCTAGAGCCCCGGGGACTAAAGAGACCCAGTACTTC
TRBV7-6	TRBJ2-7	.	.	CASSYRELEGPRVEQYF	TGTGCCAGCAGCTACCGGGAGCTCGAGGGGCCACGGGTGGAGCAGTACTTC
TRBV11-2	TRBJ2-5	.	.	CASSPARATQETQYF	TGTGCCAGCAGCCCGGCCAGGGCTACACAAGAGACCCAGTACTTC
TRBV6-1	TRBJ1-5	.	few	CASSPGQRQPQHF	TGTGCCAGCAGTCCGGGACAACGTCAGCCCCAGCATTTT
TRBV4-3	TRBJ1-5	.	.	CASSLGRGGNQPQHF	TGCGCCAGCAGCCTGGGCAGGGGAGGCAATCAGCCCCAGCATTTT
TRBV19	TRBJ2-1	TRBD1	once	CASSPGTGGYNEQFF	TGTGCCAGTAGCCCCGGGACAGGGGGGTACAATGAGCAGTTCTTC
TRBV28	TRBJ1-2	.	.	CASTPGGGYGYTF	TGTGCCAGCACCCCAGGTGGTGGCTATGGCTACACCTTC
TRBV6-1	TRBJ1-1	.	.	CASSEALRGGNTEAFF	TGTGCCAGCAGTGAAGCGCTTCGGGGCGGGAACACTGAAGCTTTCTTT
TRBV20-1	TRBJ2-5	TRBD1	few	CSAPVPQGAQETQYF	TGCAGTGCCCCAGTTCCCCAGGGGGCGCAAGAGACCCAGTACTTC
TRBV12-3/TRBV12-4	TRBJ1-2	TRBD1	.	CASRQGQGDGYTF	TGTGCCAGCAGACAGGGACAGGGAGATGGCTACACCTTC
TRBV6-2/TRBV6-3	TRBJ2-5	.	few	CASSYSPSQETQYF	TGTGCCAGCAGTTACTCCCCTTCACAAGAGACCCAGTACTTC
TRBV6-5	TRBJ1-5	.	few	CASSYSKQLNQPQHF	TGTGCCAGCAGTTACTCGAAACAGTTGAACCAGCCCCAGCATTTT
TRBV6-5	TRBJ1-2	.	few	CASSSPGTANYGYTF	TGTGCCAGCAGTTCACCGGGGACCGCTAACTATGGCTACACCTTC
TRBV2	TRBJ1-1	.	.	CASSRQPNTEAFF	TGTGCCAGCAGCCGACAGCCGAACACTGAAGCTTTCTTT
TRBV10-3	TRBJ2-3	TRBD1	.	CAISAGQGGSTDTQYF	TGTGCCATCAGTGCGGGACAGGGGGGTAGCACAGATACGCAGTATTTT